The 14 T cell receptor beta chains reported below all come from one sample, sequenced in a study of shared clonotypes between healthy human individuals (dated by TCRdb to the early 2020s). CD8 naive samples were obtained by positive selection for CCR7 among CD45RO-negative cells, yielding a CD45RA+CCR7+ population from which TemRA cells were excluded. Library generation was performed with the immunoSEQ multiplex PCR assay. This is the immuneACCESS table as TCRdb keeps it, with only in-frame sequences that have V and J called. A part of the clones is gone; compared with another copy, unresolved V genes explain less than half, and the rest is unexplained. This sample has about 750,000 clones in its table, and 80% to 95% of those were observed once. In total, the top ten clones hold about 24% of the sample. Sequenced: naive CD8+ T cells sorted from blood. Reading the label with the study, this specimen's cell subset or site is: CD45RA+CCR7+. Receptors were obtained from a man aged 30 to 45 in good health.

V is TRBV11-2 and J is TRBJ1-1; D is perhaps TRBD1 (6 bases). Trimming cost V 4 bases and J 8 bases, with 11 bases left between them. Germline CDR1 and CDR2: SGHAT and FQNNGV. The CDR3 has 12 residues. Here the CDR3 reads CASSSTGTEAFF. For the CDR3, the DNA is TGTGCCAGCAGCTCTACAGGGACCGAAGCTTTCTTT.

The CDR3 DNA follows: TGTGCCAGCGCCCTGGGACTAGCGGTCCTCTACGAGCAGTACTTC. Its protein product is CASALGLAVLYEQYF. J is TRBJ2-7 and V is TRBV6-6, with TRBD2 identical over 11 bases. This CDR3 has 15 amino acids. V trimming: 8 bases; J trimming: 3 bases; junction bases outside the gene matches: 9. Germline CDR1 MNHNY, CDR2 SVGAGI (reference sequence).

The V gene is TRBV15, the J gene TRBJ2-7; a weak D match, TRBD1 (6 bases). This CDR3 contains 15 residues. The germline V gene has CDR1 LNHNV and CDR2 YYDKDF (reference sequence). Trimming took 1 base from V and 2 from J, leaving 12 bases between them. CDR3 in DNA: TGTGCCACCAGCAGAGGCTCCGGACAGCCCTACGAGCAGTACTTC. Its protein product is CATSRGSGQPYEQYF.

The chain couples TRBV6-5 to TRBJ2-1; tentative D call: TRBD1 (6 bases). V was pared by 0 bases and J by 10 bases, with 19 bases between. From germline, CDR1 is MNHEY and CDR2 SVGAGI. This CDR3 region has 16 residues. CDR3 in DNA: TGTGCCAGCAGTTACTCGAGTCAGGGGTCTATATGGGAGCAGTTCTTC. Its translation is CASSYSSQGSIWEQFF.

The chain uses TRBV30 and TRBJ2-5; no reliable D call. The CDR3 extends over 13 amino acids. V shed 1 base and J shed 0 bases, with 6 bases lying between them. CDR1 and CDR2 (germline): GTSNPN, SVGIG (reference sequence). The CDR3 DNA is TGTGCCTGGAGTGAGTACTACCAAGAGACCCAGTACTTC. Its translation is CAWSEYYQETQYF.

The chain combines TRBV2 with TRBJ1-1; possibly TRBD1 for D (6 bases). The germline V gene encodes CDR1 SNHLY and CDR2 FYNNEI. This CDR3 region has 13 residues. This CDR3 reads CAIRGERYTEAFF. The CDR3 DNA is TGTGCAATTAGGGGGGAGAGGTACACTGAAGCTTTCTTT.

This chain connects TRBV5-4 to TRBJ2-7; tentatively, D is TRBD2 (5 bases). V was clipped by 1 base and J by 2 bases, with 13 bases between them. Germline V CDR1 and CDR2: SGHNT, YYREEE (reference sequence). There are 15 residues in the CDR3. The CDR3 DNA reads as TGTGCCAGCAGCTTGATAAGCGGACCTGCCTACGAGCAGTACTTC. It is translated as CASSLISGPAYEQYF.

This clone was detected once. This chain links TRBV27 with TRBJ2-5, with a tentative D call TRBD1 (6 bases). The germline CDR1 and CDR2 sequences are MNHEY and SMNVEV (reference sequence). The CDR3 loop spans 12 amino acids. CDR3 DNA sequence: TGTGCTTTCACGGGGACACAAGAGACCCAGTACTTC. It encodes CAFTGTQETQYF.

The chain has TRBV27 and TRBJ1-2; D unresolved. The CDR3 length is 13 residues. Trimming cost V 3 bases and J 8 bases, with 13 bases left between them. The germline CDR1 and CDR2 sequences are MNHEY and SMNVEV (reference sequence). CDR3 nucleotide sequence: TGTGCCAGCAGTTTTTCCCGGATCCGGGGCTACACCTTC. It yields the protein CASSFSRIRGYTF.

This chain joins TRBV18 and TRBJ2-5; 7 bases fit TRBD1. The length of the CDR3 is 14 residues. With 5 bases clipped from V and 0 bases from J, the junction kept 3 bases outside the gene matches. Germline CDR1 is KGHSH and CDR2 is LQKENI. The CDR3 is CASSSTGHQETQYF. CDR3 DNA: TGTGCCAGCTCATCGACAGGGCACCAAGAGACCCAGTACTTC.

The chain links TRBV29-1 to TRBJ2-7; D call uncertain. Germline V gene sequence: CDR1 SQVTM, CDR2 ANQGSEA. This CDR3 is 13 amino acids long. The CDR3: CSATATDTYEQYF. The CDR3 DNA reads TGCAGTGCTACCGCCACTGACACCTACGAGCAGTACTTC.

The V and J genes are TRBV27 and TRBJ2-1; 7 bases map to TRBD1. The CDR3 has 15 amino acids. Germline V gene sequence: CDR1 MNHEY, CDR2 SMNVEV (reference sequence). V was pared by 2 bases and J by 4 bases, with 5 bases of the junction left unmatched. DNA of the CDR3: TGTGCCAGCAGTTTAAAAGGGACAGCTTACAATGAGCAGTTCTTC. It yields the protein CASSLKGTAYNEQFF.

This chain uses TRBV4-1 with TRBJ2-2, with D uncertain. The CDR3 length is 12 residues. Trimming removed 3 bases at V and 6 bases at J, with 5 bases between. Per the germline V gene, CDR1 is MGHRA and CDR2 is YSYEKL. The CDR3: CASSHRAGELFF. The CDR3 coding sequence is TGCGCCAGCAGCCATAGGGCCGGGGAGCTGTTTTTT.

The J gene is TRBJ2-3, the V gene TRBV2; 8 nucleotides match TRBD2. Per the germline V gene, CDR1 is SNHLY and CDR2 is FYNNEI. V dropped 8 bases and J dropped 4; count of bases not matched to a gene: 2. The CDR3 is 12 residues long. CDR3: CASREGADTQYF. Here the CDR3 DNA reads TGTGCCAGCCGGGAGGGAGCAGATACGCAGTATTTT.